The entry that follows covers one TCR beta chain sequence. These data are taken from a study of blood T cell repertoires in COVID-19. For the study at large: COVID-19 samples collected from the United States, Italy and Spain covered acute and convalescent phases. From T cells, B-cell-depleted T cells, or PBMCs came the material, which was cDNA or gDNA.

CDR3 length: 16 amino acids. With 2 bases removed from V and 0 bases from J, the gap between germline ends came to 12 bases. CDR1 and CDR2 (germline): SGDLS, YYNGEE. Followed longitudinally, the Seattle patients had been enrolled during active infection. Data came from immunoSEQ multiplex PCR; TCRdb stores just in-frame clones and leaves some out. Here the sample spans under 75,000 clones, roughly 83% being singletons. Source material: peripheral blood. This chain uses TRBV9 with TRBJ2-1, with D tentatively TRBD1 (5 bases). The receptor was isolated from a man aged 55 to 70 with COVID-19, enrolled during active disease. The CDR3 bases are TGTGCCAGCAGCGTGGGCGCCCAGGGCTCCTACAATGAGCAGTTCTTC. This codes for CASSVGAQGSYNEQFF.